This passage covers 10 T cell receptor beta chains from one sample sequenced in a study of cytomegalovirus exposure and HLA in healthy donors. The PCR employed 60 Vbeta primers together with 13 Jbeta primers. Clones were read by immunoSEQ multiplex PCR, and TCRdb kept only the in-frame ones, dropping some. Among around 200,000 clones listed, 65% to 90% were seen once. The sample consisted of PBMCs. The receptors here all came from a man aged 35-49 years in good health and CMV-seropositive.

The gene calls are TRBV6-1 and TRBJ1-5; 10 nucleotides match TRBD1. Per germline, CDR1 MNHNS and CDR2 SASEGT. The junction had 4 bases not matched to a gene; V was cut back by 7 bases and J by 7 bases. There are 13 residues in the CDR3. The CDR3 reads CASTPTGGQPQHF. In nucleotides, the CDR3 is TGTGCCAGCACCCCGACAGGGGGCCAGCCCCAGCATTTT.

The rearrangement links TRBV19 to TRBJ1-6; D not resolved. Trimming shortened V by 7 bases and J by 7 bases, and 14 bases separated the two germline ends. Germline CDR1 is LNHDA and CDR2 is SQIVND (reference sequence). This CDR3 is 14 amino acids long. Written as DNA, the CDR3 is TGTGCCAGTACCTATTCCGTGAAGAATTCACCCCTCCACTTT. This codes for CASTYSVKNSPLHF.

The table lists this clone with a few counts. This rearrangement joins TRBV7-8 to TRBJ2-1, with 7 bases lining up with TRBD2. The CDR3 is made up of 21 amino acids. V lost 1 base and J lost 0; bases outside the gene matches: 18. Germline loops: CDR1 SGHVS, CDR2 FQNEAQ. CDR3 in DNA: TGTGCCAGCAGCTTAGTCTGGGGGAAGGTTGGGAGGGCAAGCTCCTACAATGAGCAGTTCTTC. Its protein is CASSLVWGKVGRASSYNEQFF.

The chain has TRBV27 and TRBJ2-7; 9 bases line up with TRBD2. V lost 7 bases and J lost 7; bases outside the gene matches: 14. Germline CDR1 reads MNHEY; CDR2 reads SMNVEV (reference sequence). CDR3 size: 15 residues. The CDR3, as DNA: TGTGCCAGCACTTACTCTAGCGGGGTTCTTGGTGAGCAGTACTTC. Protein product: CASTYSSGVLGEQYF.

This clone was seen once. The CDR3 protein is CASSENRGYGYTF. CDR3 DNA sequence: TGTGCCAGCAGTGAAAACAGGGGGTATGGCTACACCTTC. The V and J genes are TRBV6-1 and TRBJ1-2; 8 bases fit TRBD1. The germline gives CDR1 MNHNS, CDR2 SASEGT. The CDR3 loop spans 13 amino acids. J lost 5 bases, V lost 2 bases, and 1 base had no gene match.

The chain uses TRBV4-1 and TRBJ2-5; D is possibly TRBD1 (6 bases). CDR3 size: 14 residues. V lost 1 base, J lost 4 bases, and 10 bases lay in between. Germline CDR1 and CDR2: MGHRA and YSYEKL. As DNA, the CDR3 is TGCGCCAGCAGCCAAGTAAGGGGGTCAGAGACCCAGTACTTC. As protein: CASSQVRGSETQYF.

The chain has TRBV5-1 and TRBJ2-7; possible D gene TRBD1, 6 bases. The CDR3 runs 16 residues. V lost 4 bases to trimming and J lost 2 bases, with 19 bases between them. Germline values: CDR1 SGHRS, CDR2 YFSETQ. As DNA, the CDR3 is TGCGCCAGCAGCCCCTACACAGGGTTCCCTACCTACGAGCAGTACTTC. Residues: CASSPYTGFPTYEQYF.

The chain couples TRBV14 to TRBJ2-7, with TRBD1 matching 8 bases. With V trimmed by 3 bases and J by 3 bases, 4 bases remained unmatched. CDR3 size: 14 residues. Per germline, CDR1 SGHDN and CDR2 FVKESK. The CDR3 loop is CASSHEGQVYEQYF. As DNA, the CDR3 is TGTGCCAGCAGCCACGAGGGACAGGTCTACGAGCAGTACTTC.

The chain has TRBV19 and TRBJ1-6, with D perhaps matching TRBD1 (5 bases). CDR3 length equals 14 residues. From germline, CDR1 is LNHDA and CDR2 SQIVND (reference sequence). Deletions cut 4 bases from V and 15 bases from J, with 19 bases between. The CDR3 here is CASSTGEGVRGLHF. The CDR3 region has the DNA TGTGCCAGTAGTACTGGTGAAGGGGTTAGAGGCCTCCACTTT.

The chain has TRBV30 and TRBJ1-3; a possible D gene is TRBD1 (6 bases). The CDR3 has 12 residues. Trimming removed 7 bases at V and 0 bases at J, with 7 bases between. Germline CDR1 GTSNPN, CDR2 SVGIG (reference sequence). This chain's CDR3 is CAFRGSGNTIYF. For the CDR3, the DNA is TGTGCCTTCAGGGGCTCTGGAAACACCATATATTTT.